Below, 9 T cell receptor beta chains from the same sample are listed, as sequenced in a study of shared clonotypes between healthy human individuals. Method: immunoSEQ multiplex PCR; TCRdb's copy keeps in-frame clones and lacks some. This repertoire shows some 2.1 million clones, 90% to 95% found once; its top ten account for 0.13%. The sequencing sample was made of naive CD4+ T cells sorted from blood. Subset: CD45RA+ positively selected. These TCRs come from a man aged 18 to 35 in good health.

The CDR3 loop reads CASSLAGGSNNEQFF. The CDR3 bases are TGTGCCAGCAGTCTAGCGGGAGGGTCTAACAATGAGCAGTTCTTC. The V and J genes are TRBV6-6 and TRBJ2-1; TRBD2 matches at 12 bases. J was trimmed by 5 bases and V by 5 bases; bases with no gene match: 4. This CDR3 spans 15 amino acids. The germline V gene has CDR1 MNHNY and CDR2 SVGAGI (reference sequence).

The V call is TRBV18, the J call TRBJ1-1; D is possibly TRBD1 (5 bases). Germline V gene sequence: CDR1 KGHSH, CDR2 LQKENI. Deletions cut 4 bases from V and 6 bases from J, with 12 bases between. This CDR3 spans 13 amino acids. CDR3 nucleotides: TGTGCCAGCTCACGCGATCCGGGGGCTGAAGCTTTCTTT. It translates to CASSRDPGAEAFF. Full variable domain (remainder filled in from reference TRBV18 and TRBJ1-1): NAGVMQNPRHLVRRRGQEARLRCSPMKGHSHVYWYRQLPEEGLKFMVYLQKENIIDESGMPKERFSAEFPKEGPSILRIQQVVRGDSAAYFCASSRDPGAEAFFGQGTRLTVV.

As regards this clone: At one boundary the junction diverges from the germline segment, which might be a read error. The chain couples TRBV7-7 to TRBJ2-2; 9 nucleotides align to TRBD2. The germline V gene has CDR1 SSHAT and CDR2 FNYEAQ (reference sequence). The CDR3 runs to 16 residues. The CDR3, as DNA: TGTGCTAGCAGCCAAGGACTAGCGATGAACACCGGGGAGCTGTTTTTT. Its translation: CASSQGLAMNTGELFF. The full variable domain, with the rest looked up from reference TRBV7-7 and TRBJ2-2, is GAGVSQSPRYKVTKRGQDVTLRCDPISSHATLYWYQQALGQGPEFLTYFNYEAQPDKSGLPSDRFSAERPEGSISTLTIQRTEQRDSAMYRCASSQGLAMNTGELFFGEGSRLTVL.

The CDR3 loop reads CASSLEAGTNYGYTF. In DNA, the CDR3 is TGCGCCAGCAGCTTGGAGGCAGGAACTAACTATGGCTACACCTTC. The rearrangement joins TRBV5-1 to TRBJ1-2; the D is unclear. Between the trimmed V and J ends, which lost 0 bases and 0 bases, there was a span of 9 bases. Looked up from germline, CDR1 is SGHRS and CDR2 is YFSETQ. The CDR3 has 15 amino acids.

This chain joins TRBV14 and TRBJ2-7; D is uncertain. This CDR3 is 14 amino acids long. Germline V gives CDR1 SGHDN, CDR2 FVKESK. Deletions cut 2 bases from V and 0 bases from J, with 8 bases between. CDR3 DNA sequence: TGTGCCAGCAGCCAATTTTCTGGCTCCTACGAGCAGTACTTC. Translating gives CASSQFSGSYEQYF.

This chain connects TRBV2 to TRBJ1-1; D possibly corresponds to TRBD1 (6 bases). The CDR3 runs to 14 residues. Trimming took 7 bases from V and 0 from J, leaving 12 bases between them. Germline lookup yields CDR1 SNHLY and CDR2 FYNNEI. CDR3 protein: CASKGEAMNTEAFF. The CDR3 DNA is TGTGCCAGCAAGGGGGAAGCTATGAACACTGAAGCTTTCTTT.

The V and J genes are TRBV6-6 and TRBJ2-5; no reliable D call. Germline lookup yields CDR1 MNHNY and CDR2 SVGAGI (reference sequence). V gave up 6 bases and J gave up 1 base, with 9 bases separating them. This CDR3 contains 13 residues. CDR3 amino acids: CASSLGVQETQYF. CDR3 in DNA: TGTGCCAGCAGCCTAGGCGTCCAAGAGACCCAGTACTTC.

This rearrangement joins TRBV4-1 to TRBJ1-5, with a weak D call TRBD1 (5 bases). The CDR3 extends over 16 amino acids. Germline CDR1 is MGHRA and CDR2 is YSYEKL. Trimming shortened V by 0 bases and J by 1 base, and 10 bases separated the two germline ends. The CDR3 region is CASSQERWGSNQPQHF. CDR3 nucleotides: TGCGCCAGCAGCCAAGAAAGGTGGGGGAGCAATCAGCCCCAGCATTTT.

This clone was seen only once. DNA for the CDR3: TGTGCCAGCTCACCGGCCGGGATCACCATATATTTT. Encoded protein: CASSPAGITIYF. The rearrangement uses TRBV18 and TRBJ1-3; D is unresolved. Looked up from germline, CDR1 is KGHSH and CDR2 is LQKENI. V dropped 3 bases and J dropped 9 bases, with 9 bases sitting between them. The CDR3 totals 12 residues.